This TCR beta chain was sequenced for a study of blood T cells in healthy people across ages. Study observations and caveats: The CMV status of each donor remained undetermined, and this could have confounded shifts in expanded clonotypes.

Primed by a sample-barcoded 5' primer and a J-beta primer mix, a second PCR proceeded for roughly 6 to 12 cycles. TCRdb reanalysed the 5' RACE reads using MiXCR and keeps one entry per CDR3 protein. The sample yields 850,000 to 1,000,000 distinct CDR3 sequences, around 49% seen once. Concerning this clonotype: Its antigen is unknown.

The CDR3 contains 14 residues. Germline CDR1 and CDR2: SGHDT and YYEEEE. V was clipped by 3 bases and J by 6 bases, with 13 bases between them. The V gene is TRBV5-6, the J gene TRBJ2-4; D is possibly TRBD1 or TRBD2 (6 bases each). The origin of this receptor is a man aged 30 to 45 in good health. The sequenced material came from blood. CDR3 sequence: CASSSARGPNIQYF. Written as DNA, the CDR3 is TGTGCCAGCAGCTCGGCCCGGGGGCCAAACATTCAGTACTTC. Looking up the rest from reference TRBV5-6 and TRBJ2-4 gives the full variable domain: DAGVTQSPTHLIKTRGQQVTLRCSPKSGHDTVSWYQQALGQGPQFIFQYYEEEERQRGNFPDRFSGHQFPNYSSELNVNALLLGDSALYLCASSSARGPNIQYFGAGTRLSVL.